This TCR beta chain was captured in a study of T cell repertoires in ileal Crohn's disease. Each sample's TCRB immunosequencing used 450 to 650 nanograms of biopsy DNA. Sequencing was performed with immunoSEQ multiplex PCR; in TCRdb, only in-frame clones are kept and a portion is missing. The profile covers about 7,200 clones, with around 70% appearing a single time and more than 7% taken by the ten largest. This sample's time point: neoterminal ileum biopsy at postoperative endoscopy, about 6 months after surgery. This clone has only a few counts. This TCR came from an adult with Crohn's disease. Sequenced material: ileal tissue.

DNA of the CDR3: TGTGCCAGCAGCGTCCGAGGCTCCGGGGACGAGCAGTACTTC. Residues: CASSVRGSGDEQYF. This chain connects TRBV9 to TRBJ2-7; tentative D call: TRBD2 (5 bases). The V gene's germline CDR1 is SGDLS and CDR2 YYNGEE. V shed 2 bases and J shed 5 bases, with 14 bases lying between them. The CDR3 runs to 14 residues.